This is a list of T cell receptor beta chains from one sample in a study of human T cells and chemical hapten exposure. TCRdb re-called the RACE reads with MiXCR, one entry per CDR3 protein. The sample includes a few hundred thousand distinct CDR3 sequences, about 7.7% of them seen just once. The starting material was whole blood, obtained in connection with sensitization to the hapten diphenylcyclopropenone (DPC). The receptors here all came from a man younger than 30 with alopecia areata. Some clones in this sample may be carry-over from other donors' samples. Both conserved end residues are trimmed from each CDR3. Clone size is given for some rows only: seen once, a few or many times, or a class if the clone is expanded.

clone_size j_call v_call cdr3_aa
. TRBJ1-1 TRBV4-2 ASSQDTVMNTEAF
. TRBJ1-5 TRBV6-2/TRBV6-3 ASSYLGKDSNQPQH
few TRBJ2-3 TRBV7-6 ASSLEPRDTQY
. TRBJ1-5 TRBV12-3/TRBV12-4 ASSFGTVYSNQPQH
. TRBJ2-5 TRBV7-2 ASSSQTGGRETQY
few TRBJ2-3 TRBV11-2 ASSTNLPGLAGGTLDTQY
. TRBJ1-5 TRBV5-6 ASSLGLYSNQPQH
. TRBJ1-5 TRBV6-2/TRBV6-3 ASSRGWEYQPQH
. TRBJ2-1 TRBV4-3 ASSTRLAGGPNEQF
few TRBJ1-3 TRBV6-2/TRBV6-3 ASMLTIGNTIY
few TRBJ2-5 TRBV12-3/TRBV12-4 ASGYRALGQETQY
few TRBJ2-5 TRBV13 ASSLPVGQETQY
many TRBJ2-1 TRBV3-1 ASSGGPYNEQF
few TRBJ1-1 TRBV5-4 ASSPGAPFEAF
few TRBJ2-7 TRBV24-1 ATEGATSYEQY
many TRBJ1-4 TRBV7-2 ASSLAVWRDEKLF
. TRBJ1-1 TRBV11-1 TTGTLRTEAF
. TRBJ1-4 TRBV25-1 ASSANLGGKANEKLF
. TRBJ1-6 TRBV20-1 SARFLRQKGYNSPLH
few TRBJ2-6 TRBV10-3 AISSRTGGRSGANVLT
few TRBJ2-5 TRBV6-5 ASSPIPGTGKETQY
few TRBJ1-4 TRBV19 ASSRTGTEEKLF
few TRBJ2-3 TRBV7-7 ASSQSLLSTDTQY
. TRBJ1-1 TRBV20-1 SARGYSTEDTEAF
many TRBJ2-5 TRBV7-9 ASSLRRETQY
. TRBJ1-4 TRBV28 ASSFRSKGAGEKLF
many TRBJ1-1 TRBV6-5 ASSTGQGAVRSEAF